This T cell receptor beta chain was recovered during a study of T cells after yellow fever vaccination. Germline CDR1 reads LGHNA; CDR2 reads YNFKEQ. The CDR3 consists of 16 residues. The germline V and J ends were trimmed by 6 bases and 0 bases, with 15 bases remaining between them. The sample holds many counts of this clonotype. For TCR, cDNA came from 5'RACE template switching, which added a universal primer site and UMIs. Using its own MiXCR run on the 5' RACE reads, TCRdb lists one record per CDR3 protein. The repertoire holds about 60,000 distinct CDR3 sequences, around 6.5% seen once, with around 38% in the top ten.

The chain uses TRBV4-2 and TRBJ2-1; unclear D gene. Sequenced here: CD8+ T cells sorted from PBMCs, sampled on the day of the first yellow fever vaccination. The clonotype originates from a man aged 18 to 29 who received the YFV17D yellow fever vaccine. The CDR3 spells CASRRNYRNSYNEQFF. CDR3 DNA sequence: TGTGCCAGCAGAAGGAACTATCGTAACTCCTACAATGAGCAGTTCTTC.